A selection of T cell receptor beta chains follows, all from one sample in a study of blood T cell repertoires in COVID-19. TCRdb's table, derived via immunoSEQ multiplex PCR, lists solely in-frame clones and lacks some. Of about 190,000 clones listed, around 80% were seen once; the top ten hold 13% to 15%. Sequencing was carried out using peripheral blood. Source of these receptors: a man aged 30-40 years with active or convalescent COVID-19. CDR3s include the opening cysteine and the closing phenylalanine or tryptophan. D genes are given only for firm matches. Not all rows give a size; the values are once, few, many and, for expanded clones, a class.

len	j_gene	abundance	d_gene	v_gene	CDR3nt	CDR3aa
15	TRBJ1-5	-	-	TRBV28	TGTGCCAGCAGTTTCCCGCCTCAGGGTGTTGGGTCCCAGCATTTT	CASSFPPQGVGSQHF
17	TRBJ1-2	-	-	TRBV21-1	TGTGCCAGCAGCTTGCGGGACAGGCCATCGCCGCCCTATGGCTACACCTTC	CASSLRDRPSPPYGYTF
14	TRBJ2-1	-	TRBD2	TRBV19	TGTGCCAGTAGTAGGGAGGGCCTCTACAATGAGCAGTTCTTC	CASSREGLYNEQFF
14	TRBJ1-1	-	-	TRBV19	TGTGCCAGTAGTATAAAGGGGAAGCACACTGAAGCTTTCTTT	CASSIKGKHTEAFF
14	TRBJ2-7	-	-	TRBV7-9	TGTGCCAGCAGCTTAGAGCGGGCAGGGTATGAGCAGTACTTC	CASSLERAGYEQYF
16	TRBJ1-4	once	-	TRBV5-4	TGTGCCAGCAGCCCCCTTCCGGACCAGGGTAATGAAAAACTGTTTTTT	CASSPLPDQGNEKLFF
14	TRBJ1-5	-	-	TRBV19	TGTGCCAGTAGTATCTTTACAGCAAATCAGCCCCAGCATTTT	CASSIFTANQPQHF
16	TRBJ2-3	-	TRBD1	TRBV7-3	TGTGCCAGCAGCTCCCAGGGGGCCGGGAGCACAGATACGCAGTATTTT	CASSSQGAGSTDTQYF
14	TRBJ2-1	-	-	TRBV27	TGTGCCAGCAGACTAGGGGGTGGGTCCAATGAGCAGTTCTTC	CASRLGGGSNEQFF
14	TRBJ2-1	-	TRBD1	TRBV7-3	TGTGCCAGCAGCTTTACGGACAGGGGGAATGAGCAGTTCTTC	CASSFTDRGNEQFF
16	TRBJ1-2	-	-	TRBV4-1	TGCGCCAGCAGCCAAGGAGGCCAGGGGACTAACTATGGCTACACCTTC	CASSQGGQGTNYGYTF
13	TRBJ1-1	-	TRBD1	TRBV6-5	TGTGCCAGCAGTCCCGACAGGGTCACTGAAGCTTTCTTT	CASSPDRVTEAFF
13	TRBJ1-2	few	-	TRBV25-1	TGTGCCAGCAGTGGCGACACTAACTATGGCTACACCTTC	CASSGDTNYGYTF
14	TRBJ2-5	-	TRBD2	TRBV19	TGTGCCAGTAGTATCTCCGCGGGAGATGCGACCCAGTACTTC	CASSISAGDATQYF
14	TRBJ1-1	-	-	TRBV19	TGTGCCAGTAGCCCTCGGGGAGGGGGCACTGAAGCTTTCTTT	CASSPRGGGTEAFF
15	TRBJ2-1	once	TRBD2	TRBV19	TGTGCCAGTAGTATTTCTAGCGGGGTATCGCATGAGCAGTTCTTC	CASSISSGVSHEQFF
13	TRBJ1-4	-	-	TRBV19	TGTGCCAGTAGCGACAGGTTCGGTGAAAAACTGTTTTTT	CASSDRFGEKLFF
17	TRBJ2-3	-	TRBD1	TRBV5-1	TGCGCCAGCAGCCTACTATCCGGGACAGGGGGGCCAGATACGCAGTATTTT	CASSLLSGTGGPDTQYF
13	TRBJ1-2	-	-	TRBV30	TGTGCCTGGAGTGTATACGGTATCTATGGCTACACCTTC	CAWSVYGIYGYTF
14	TRBJ2-1	few	TRBD1	TRBV2	TGTGCCAGCAGGGTCGGGACAGGGCCGGGTGAGCAGTTCTTC	CASRVGTGPGEQFF
13	TRBJ2-3	few	-	TRBV27	TGTGCCAGCAGTTTAGCAGTCACAGATACGCAGTATTTT	CASSLAVTDTQYF
13	TRBJ1-6	-	-	TRBV30	TGTGCCTGGAGTCCCAGCTATAATTCACCCCTCCACTTT	CAWSPSYNSPLHF
17	TRBJ2-7	once	TRBD2	TRBV4-1	TGCGCCAGCAGCCAAGAGCTAGCGGGAGCGACGGCCTACGAGCAGTACTTC	CASSQELAGATAYEQYF
15	TRBJ2-3	-	TRBD2	TRBV7-2	TGTGCCAGCAGCCCTGGACTAGCGGGGGGGCGTACGCAGTATTTT	CASSPGLAGGRTQYF
14	TRBJ2-7	-	TRBD1	TRBV7-9	TGTGCCAGCAGCGCACCACAGGGGGACAACGAGCAGTACTTC	CASSAPQGDNEQYF
15	TRBJ1-3	-	-	TRBV11-2	TGTGCCAGCAGCTTAGCGGTATTAGCAGGGAACACCATATATTTT	CASSLAVLAGNTIYF
15	TRBJ1-2	-	TRBD1	TRBV19	TGTGCCAGTAGTATAGGAGCTGGACAGGGCGGCGGCTACACCTTC	CASSIGAGQGGGYTF
14	TRBJ1-2	-	-	TRBV28	TGTGCCAGCAGAAAACTTACAGGTGCCGCAGGCTACACCTTC	CASRKLTGAAGYTF
14	TRBJ2-7	-	-	TRBV30	TGTGCCTGGAGTGGCGGACAGAAAACCTACGAGCAGTACTTC	CAWSGGQKTYEQYF
17	TRBJ1-2	-	-	TRBV27	TGTGCCAGCAGTTTAAATTTGCAACTTTTGGGGCGGAATGGCTACACCTTC	CASSLNLQLLGRNGYTF
15	TRBJ2-1	-	-	TRBV6-5	TGTGCCAGCAGTTATGGGGGGAGCTCCTACAATGAGCAGTTCTTC	CASSYGGSSYNEQFF
18	TRBJ1-5	once	TRBD1	TRBV19	TGTGCCAGTAGAAGAATTAATCGACAGGGAAAGAGCAATCAGCCCCAGCATTTT	CASRRINRQGKSNQPQHF
16	TRBJ1-6	once	-	TRBV7-9	TGTGCCAGCAGCCCACAGGGCACCTCCTATAATTCACCCCTCCACTTT	CASSPQGTSYNSPLHF
18	TRBJ1-4	-	-	TRBV4-1	TGCGCCAGCAGCCAAGGAAACAGGGCGTATCAAACTAATGAAAAACTGTTTTTT	CASSQGNRAYQTNEKLFF
15	TRBJ1-1	-	-	TRBV30	TGTGCCTGGACTCCGGGGGGCAGGATGAACACTGAAGCTTTCTTT	CAWTPGGRMNTEAFF
11	TRBJ2-5	-	TRBD1	TRBV23-1	TGCGCCAGACAGGGGACGGAGACCCAGTACTTC	CARQGTETQYF